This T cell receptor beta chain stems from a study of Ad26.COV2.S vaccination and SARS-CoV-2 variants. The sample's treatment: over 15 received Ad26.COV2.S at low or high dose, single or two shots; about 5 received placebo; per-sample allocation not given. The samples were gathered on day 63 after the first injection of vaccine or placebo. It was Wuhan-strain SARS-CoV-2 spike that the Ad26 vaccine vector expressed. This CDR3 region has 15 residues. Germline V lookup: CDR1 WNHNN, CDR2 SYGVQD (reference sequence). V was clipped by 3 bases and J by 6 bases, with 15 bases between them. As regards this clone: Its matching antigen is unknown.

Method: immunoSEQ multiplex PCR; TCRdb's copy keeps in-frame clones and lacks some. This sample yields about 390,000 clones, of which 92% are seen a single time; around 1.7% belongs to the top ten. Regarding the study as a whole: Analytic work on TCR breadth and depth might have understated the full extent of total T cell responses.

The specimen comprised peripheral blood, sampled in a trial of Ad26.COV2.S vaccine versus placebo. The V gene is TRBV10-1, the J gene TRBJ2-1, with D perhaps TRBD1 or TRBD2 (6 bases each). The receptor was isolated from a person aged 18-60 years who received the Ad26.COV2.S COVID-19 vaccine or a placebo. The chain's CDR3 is CASSDGGGLGNEQFF. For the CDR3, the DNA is TGCGCCAGCAGTGACGGGGGCGGTTTGGGCAATGAGCAGTTCTTC.